This T cell receptor (beta chain) was found in a study of identical twins. General study findings and limits: Beta out-of-frame sequences displayed a weaker excess of sharing between twins.

TCRdb recomputed calls from the 5' RACE reads with MiXCR, one row per CDR3 protein. The table has roughly 350,000 distinct CDR3 sequences, roughly 10% seen once; the top ten hold 8.5% to 10%. Germline lookup yields CDR1 MNHEY and CDR2 SMNVEV (reference sequence). The CDR3 sequence is 16 residues long. The V gene lost 2 bases and the J gene lost 6 bases, with 19 bases spanning the gap. This clonotype showed up just a few times. Its antigen remains unknown. The sequence derives from a woman between 45 and 60 years old in good health. V gene TRBV27 combines with J gene TRBJ2-5, with D possibly called TRBD1 or TRBD2 (6 bases each). Sequencing was done on a sample of naive T cells sorted from blood. This chain's CDR3 is CASSLVGFGGWKTQYF. The CDR3 coding sequence is TGTGCCAGCAGTTTAGTGGGATTCGGGGGCTGGAAGACCCAGTACTTC.